These 18 T cell receptor beta chains originate from one sample sequenced in a study of cytotoxic CD8 clonotypes in ibrutinib-treated CLL. This table comes from immunoSEQ multiplex PCR, and its TCRdb copy is limited to in-frame clones, with some not included. The sample records nearly 100,000 clones, about 78% being singletons. This specimen consisted of PBMCs, obtained after 12 months of ibrutinib treatment. The source of these receptors is a human donor with chronic lymphocytic leukemia.

The chain recombines TRBV19 with TRBJ1-1; TRBD1 might be the D (5 bases). This CDR3 comprises 15 residues. V was cut by 7 bases and J by 1 base, with 16 bases left in between. Germline values: CDR1 LNHDA, CDR2 SQIVND (reference sequence). CDR3 DNA: TGTGCCAGTACCCCCTACGCAGGGCGGAACACTGAAGCTTTCTTT. Protein product: CASTPYAGRNTEAFF.

The rearrangement joins TRBV2 to TRBJ1-3; 9 bases map to TRBD1. Germline V gene sequence: CDR1 SNHLY, CDR2 FYNNEI. The CDR3 runs to 16 residues. V lost 10 bases and J lost 2; bases outside the gene matches: 12. CDR3 in DNA: TGTGCCACCATAAGGGACAGGGAGGTCGCTGGAAACACCATATATTTT. Amino acids: CATIRDREVAGNTIYF.

The chain couples TRBV9 to TRBJ1-3; no clear D. Germline lookup yields CDR1 SGDLS and CDR2 YYNGEE. Between the trimmed V and J ends, which lost 0 bases and 0 bases, there was a span of 16 bases. The CDR3 loop spans 18 amino acids. CDR3 DNA sequence: TGTGCCAGCAGCGTAGAATTTGTGGCCTTCAGCTCTGGAAACACCATATATTTT. This translates into CASSVEFVAFSSGNTIYF.

The chain recombines TRBV7-6 with TRBJ1-5; tentative D call: TRBD1 (5 bases). V lost 2 bases, J lost 0 bases, and 8 bases lay in between. The germline CDR1 and CDR2 sequences are SGHVS and FNYEAQ. The CDR3 contains 15 residues. The CDR3: CASSLTGGSNQPQHF. The CDR3 bases are TGTGCCAGCAGCTTAACGGGGGGTAGCAATCAGCCCCAGCATTTT.

In DNA, the CDR3 is TGTGCCAGCAGCCCCGATGGGCAGGGGGTTGGCTACACCTTC. Protein product: CASSPDGQGVGYTF. This chain uses TRBV7-8 with TRBJ1-2, with 7 bases matching TRBD1. The CDR3 runs to 14 residues. The J segment lost 7 bases and the V segment lost 5 bases, leaving 10 bases of the junction unmatched. Germline values: CDR1 SGHVS, CDR2 FQNEAQ.

The CDR3: CASTEDLAKNIQYF. CDR3 nucleotide sequence: TGTGCCAGTACAGAGGACCTAGCCAAAAACATTCAGTACTTC. The J gene is TRBJ2-4, the V gene TRBV19; D call uncertain. CDR1 and CDR2 (germline): LNHDA, SQIVND (reference sequence). Trimming removed 7 bases at V and 0 bases at J, with 10 bases between. The CDR3 has 14 residues.

This chain uses TRBV30 with TRBJ1-1; D is uncertain. V lost 5 bases, J lost 1 base, and 17 bases lay in between. Germline V gene data show CDR1 as GTSNPN and CDR2 as SVGIG (reference sequence). This CDR3 has 15 amino acids. DNA of the CDR3: TGTGCCTGGCGCCCGGCCGGACGTACGAACACTGAAGCTTTCTTT. Translated, it gives CAWRPAGRTNTEAFF.

The chain employs TRBV7-8 and TRBJ2-2; TRBD2 matches at 11 bases. Germline CDR1 and CDR2: SGHVS and FQNEAQ. The CDR3 length is 15 residues. Trimming at V came to 8 bases and at J to 4 bases, leaving 6 bases not matched to a gene. The CDR3 loop is CASLRTSGSTGELFF. Here the CDR3 DNA reads TGTGCCAGCCTTCGGACTAGCGGGTCCACCGGGGAGCTGTTTTTT.

This clone was detected only once. The genes are TRBV5-1 and TRBJ1-1; D uncertain. V dropped 3 bases and J dropped 1 base, with 7 bases sitting between them. The germline CDR1 and CDR2 sequences are SGHRS and YFSETQ. The CDR3 runs 13 residues. CDR3 in DNA: TGCGCCAGCAGCTCTTCACAGAACACTGAAGCTTTCTTT. Protein: CASSSSQNTEAFF.

This chain uses TRBV27 with TRBJ2-5, with D perhaps matching TRBD1 (6 bases). The CDR3 extends over 17 amino acids. Germline lookup yields CDR1 MNHEY and CDR2 SMNVEV (reference sequence). The V end was cut by 2 bases, the J end by 1 base, with 17 bases between. For the CDR3, the DNA is TGTGCCAGCAGTTTAGAAGGGACACCGATAAGCCAAGAGACCCAGTACTTC. It translates to CASSLEGTPISQETQYF.

Here the CDR3 reads CASSLTGEPGYTF. The CDR3 bases are TGCGCCAGCAGCCTAACAGGGGAGCCTGGCTACACCTTC. This rearrangement joins TRBV4-1 to TRBJ1-2; 7 nucleotides line up with TRBD1. The length of the CDR3 is 13 residues. CDR1 and CDR2 from the germline V gene are MGHRA and YSYEKL. V gave up 4 bases and J gave up 7 bases; unmatched junction bases: 6.

The V call is TRBV15, the J call TRBJ2-3; 7 bases fit TRBD2. In germline, CDR1 is LNHNV, CDR2 YYDKDF (reference sequence). The CDR3 is 16 amino acids. Losses at the gene ends were 0 bases for V and 3 bases for J; bases not matched to a gene: 6. The CDR3 sequence is CATSRDIASGTDTQYF. In nucleotides, the CDR3 is TGTGCCACCAGCAGAGATATCGCTAGCGGAACAGATACGCAGTATTTT.

The gene calls are TRBV6-1 and TRBJ2-3, with D perhaps being TRBD1 or TRBD2 (6 bases each). The length of the CDR3 is 15 residues. Deletions cut 8 bases from V and 0 bases from J, with 15 bases between. Germline V gene sequence: CDR1 MNHNS, CDR2 SASEGT. CDR3 sequence: CASRGGRDSTDTQYF. The CDR3 bases are TGTGCCAGCCGAGGGGGGAGAGATAGCACAGATACGCAGTATTTT.

The chain uses TRBV25-1 and TRBJ2-2, with 8 bases that match TRBD1. CDR3 length: 14 residues. The V gene end was trimmed by 4 bases and the J gene end by 5 bases; junction bases not matched to a gene: 3. CDR1 is MGHDK and CDR2 is SYGVNS in the germline V gene. Here the CDR3 reads CASSGWTGTGELFF. The CDR3 DNA reads TGTGCCAGCAGTGGATGGACAGGGACCGGGGAGCTGTTTTTT.

This clone was seen only a few times. V is TRBV6-1 and J is TRBJ2-7, with D maybe TRBD2 (5 bases). The length of the CDR3 is 15 residues. Germline-derived CDR1 and CDR2 are MNHNS and SASEGT. V gave up 3 bases and J gave up 3 bases, with 15 bases separating them. CDR3 nucleotides: TGTGCCAGCAGTGAGAAGGACTCCGGGCGCTACGAGCAGTACTTC. Translation: CASSEKDSGRYEQYF.

This chain uses TRBV30 with TRBJ1-3; the D gene is possibly TRBD1 (5 bases). CDR3 size: 14 residues. Germline V gene lookup returns CDR1 GTSNPN and CDR2 SVGIG (reference sequence). V lost 6 bases to trimming and J lost 6 bases, with 18 bases between them. In DNA form, the CDR3 reads TGTGCCTGCACCCTGGGGCCTAGGGCAAACACCATATATTTT. Residues: CACTLGPRANTIYF.

V gene TRBV5-6 combines with J gene TRBJ1-2, with D perhaps matching TRBD1 (5 bases). Trimming left V 0 bases short and J 6 bases short, with 9 bases between. The CDR3 contains 13 residues. Germline assignment: CDR1 SGHDT and CDR2 YYEEEE. This CDR3 is CASSLGGADGYTF. The CDR3 DNA reads as TGTGCCAGCAGCTTGGGAGGGGCGGATGGCTACACCTTC.

The V gene is TRBV4-2, the J gene TRBJ1-6; tentative D call: TRBD1 (5 bases). CDR3 length: 15 amino acids. From germline, CDR1 is LGHNA and CDR2 YNFKEQ. The germline V and J ends were trimmed by 5 bases and 6 bases, with 14 bases remaining between them. The CDR3 DNA reads TGTGCCAGCAGCACCCAGACAGACGGTAATTCACCCCTCCACTTT. Its translation is CASSTQTDGNSPLHF.